The 26 T cell receptor beta chains below were found in one sample sequenced in a study of blood T cell repertoires in COVID-19. TCRdb keeps only in-frame clones here, not all; method: immunoSEQ multiplex PCR. The sample carries a few hundred thousand clones, around nine tenths recorded once. Sequenced material: PBMCs or T cells enriched from blood (not recorded which). These TCRs come from a woman aged 25 to 39 who had recovered from COVID-19.

The chain has TRBV19 and TRBJ1-5; D call uncertain. V dropped 7 bases and J dropped 4 bases, with 11 bases sitting between them. In germline, CDR1 is LNHDA, CDR2 SQIVND (reference sequence). The CDR3 length is 13 residues. The CDR3: CASTGGWNQPQHF. CDR3 sequence (DNA): TGTGCCAGTACAGGCGGGTGGAATCAGCCCCAGCATTTT.

CDR3 in amino acids: CASSAPQGRAYGYTF. Here the CDR3 DNA reads TGTGCCAGCAGCGCCCCCCAGGGCAGAGCCTATGGCTACACCTTC. The gene calls are TRBV5-4 and TRBJ1-2, with D possibly being TRBD1 (5 bases). Per the germline V gene, CDR1 is SGHNT and CDR2 is YYREEE (reference sequence). This CDR3 spans 15 amino acids. V lost 4 bases, J lost 4 bases, and 17 bases lay in between.

The genes are TRBV6-2 or TRBV6-3 and TRBJ2-7; 8 bases are a match to TRBD1. CDR1 and CDR2 (germline): MNHEY, SVGEGT. V trimming: 2 bases; J trimming: 3 bases; junction bases outside the gene matches: 6. The CDR3 extends over 15 amino acids. The CDR3 DNA is TGTGCCAGCAGTTACCCAGGACAGGGTGGCTACGAGCAGTACTTC. This sequence encodes CASSYPGQGGYEQYF.

V is TRBV28 and J is TRBJ1-3; D gene unclear. Between the trimmed V and J ends, which lost 8 bases and 4 bases, there was a span of 12 bases. The CDR3 totals 13 residues. Germline V gives CDR1 MDHEN, CDR2 SYDVKM. The CDR3 DNA is TGTGCCAGCCGGGGAACGGTGGGAAACACCATATATTTT. Amino acids: CASRGTVGNTIYF.

The chain is built from TRBV18 and TRBJ2-5, with a weak D call TRBD2 (6 bases). Per the germline V gene, CDR1 is KGHSH and CDR2 is LQKENI. The CDR3 loop spans 16 amino acids. Trimming left V 0 bases short and J 4 bases short, with 15 bases between. The CDR3 DNA reads TGTGCCAGCTCACCACCGAAGGGAGCGGGCGGAGAGACCCAGTACTTC. Its translation: CASSPPKGAGGETQYF. Together with reference TRBV18 and TRBJ2-5, the CDR3 gives the full variable domain: NAGVMQNPRHLVRRRGQEARLRCSPMKGHSHVYWYRQLPEEGLKFMVYLQKENIIDESGMPKERFSAEFPKEGPSILRIQQVVRGDSAAYFCASSPPKGAGGETQYFGPGTRLLVL.

This chain uses TRBV7-3 with TRBJ2-5, with 7 nucleotides matching TRBD1. V trimming: 0 bases; J trimming: 2 bases; junction bases outside the gene matches: 3. Germline V gene sequence: CDR1 SGHTA, CDR2 FQGTGA. This CDR3 has 15 residues. CDR3 coding DNA: TGTGCCAGCAGCTTAACGAGGGGGCGACAAGAGACCCAGTACTTC. It encodes CASSLTRGRQETQYF.

The chain joins TRBV14 to TRBJ2-7; 7 nucleotides match TRBD1. J lost 8 bases, V lost 4 bases, and 17 bases had no gene match. The CDR3 runs 16 residues. CDR1 and CDR2 from the germline V gene are SGHDN and FVKESK. For the CDR3, the DNA is TGTGCCAGCAGCCCCATAAGGACTGGACAGGACGGAAAGCAGTACTTC. This encodes CASSPIRTGQDGKQYF.

The sample holds a few counts of this clone. The chain links TRBV7-2 to TRBJ1-2; 9 nucleotides line up with TRBD1. Per the germline V gene, CDR1 is SGHTA and CDR2 is FQGNSA. The length of the CDR3 is 17 residues. J was trimmed by 0 bases and V by 4 bases; bases with no gene match: 9. The DNA of the CDR3 is TGTGCCAGCAGCTCCTCGACAGGGGGTAAGGCTAACTATGGCTACACCTTC. This encodes CASSSSTGGKANYGYTF.

The rearrangement joins TRBV19 to TRBJ1-4; tentative D call: TRBD1 (5 bases). V dropped 3 bases and J dropped 7 bases, with 9 bases sitting between them. The germline V gene encodes CDR1 LNHDA and CDR2 SQIVND (reference sequence). The CDR3 extends over 13 amino acids. CDR3 in amino acids: CASSISRAEKLFF. The CDR3 nucleotides are TGTGCCAGTAGTATCTCCAGGGCTGAAAAACTGTTTTTT.

This clone was detected a few times. The chain combines TRBV7-2 with TRBJ1-2; 12 bases map to TRBD1. The trim removed 3 bases at V and 7 bases at J, leaving 6 bases unmatched. The CDR3 spans 15 residues. In germline, CDR1 is SGHTA, CDR2 FQGNSA. The CDR3 DNA sequence: TGTGCCAGCAGCTTTCCGGGACAGGGGGCATCTGGCTACACCTTC. Protein sequence: CASSFPGQGASGYTF.

The gene calls are TRBV28 and TRBJ2-7; possible D gene TRBD1, 6 bases. CDR1 and CDR2 (germline): MDHEN, SYDVKM. Trimming removed 6 bases from V and 3 bases from J, with 12 bases in between. There are 13 residues in the CDR3. CDR3 bases: TGTGCCAGCAGAAACGGACAGAACTACGAGCAGTACTTC. It is translated as CASRNGQNYEQYF.

In regard to this clone: Germline and junction disagree at one end, which may indicate a read error. The V and J genes are TRBV5-1 and TRBJ1-1; TRBD1 is a possible D gene (6 bases). CDR3 length: 13 amino acids. CDR1 and CDR2 from the germline V gene are SGHRS and YFSETQ. For the CDR3, the DNA is TGCGCCAGCAGCTTGGCCGGGCCCGGGGGGGCGATCTTT. Translated, it gives CASSLAGPGGAIF.

The J gene is TRBJ1-1, the V gene TRBV28; 7 bases are a match to TRBD1. The CDR3 has 13 residues. Germline V gene data show CDR1 as MDHEN and CDR2 as SYDVKM. With 6 bases clipped from V and 3 bases from J, the junction kept 4 bases outside the gene matches. CDR3 sequence (DNA): TGTGCCAGCAGCCGGGACAGATACACTGAAGCTTTCTTT. Its protein product is CASSRDRYTEAFF.

This clone has more than one count but fewer than ten. The chain combines TRBV10-3 with TRBJ1-1; D remains unclear. Germline V gene sequence: CDR1 ENHRY, CDR2 SYGVKD. CDR3 length equals 15 residues. Trimming removed 4 bases from V and 5 bases from J, with 17 bases in between. CDR3 DNA sequence: TGTGCCATCAGTGGGGAGGACGTGGTTAGGACTGAAGCTTTCTTT. Residues: CAISGEDVVRTEAFF.

The V and J genes are TRBV5-5 and TRBJ1-5; D remains unclear. Germline CDR1 SGHKS, CDR2 YYEKEE (reference sequence). The V gene lost 7 bases and the J gene lost 5 bases, with 10 bases spanning the gap. This CDR3 contains 12 residues. Written as DNA, the CDR3 is TGTGCCAGCGGCACAGCTGATCAGCCCCAGCATTTT. Translating it yields CASGTADQPQHF. The full variable domain, with the rest looked up from reference TRBV5-5 and TRBJ1-5, is DAGVTQSPTHLIKTRGQQVTLRCSPISGHKSVSWYQQVLGQGPQFIFQYYEKEERGRGNFPDRFSARQFPNYSSELNVNALLLGDSALYLCASGTADQPQHFGDGTRLSIL.

This chain connects TRBV28 to TRBJ2-2, with D possibly being TRBD2 (6 bases). V was trimmed by 11 bases and J by 1 base, leaving 14 bases between them. From germline, CDR1 is MDHEN and CDR2 SYDVKM. The CDR3 length is 14 residues. The CDR3 DNA follows: TGTGCCGCGGCCCCTAGCGAGAACACCGGGGAGCTGTTTTTT. Amino acids: CAAAPSENTGELFF.

The V call is TRBV6-2 or TRBV6-3, the J call TRBJ2-7; TRBD1 matches 10 bases. With 4 bases clipped from V and 5 bases from J, the junction kept 23 bases outside the gene matches. The CDR3 runs to 20 residues. The germline V gene encodes CDR1 MNHEY and CDR2 SVGEGT. In nucleotides, the CDR3 is TGTGCCAGCAGTTCGACAAAGTTACGGATAGGGACAGGGGTCATGAACGAGCAGTACTTC. Translating gives CASSSTKLRIGTGVMNEQYF.

The V call is TRBV10-3, the J call TRBJ2-6; TRBD2 aligns across 7 bases. Germline V gene lookup returns CDR1 ENHRY and CDR2 SYGVKD. Trimming removed 8 bases from V and 0 bases from J; junction bases left unmatched: 7. CDR3 length equals 16 residues. CDR3 sequence reads: CAIGGDPGSGANVLTF. Written as DNA, the CDR3 is TGTGCCATCGGGGGGGACCCTGGCTCTGGGGCCAACGTCCTGACTTTC.

The V gene is TRBV28, the J gene TRBJ1-3; 7 bases match TRBD1. The CDR3 extends over 16 amino acids. J was trimmed by 4 bases and V by 6 bases; bases with no gene match: 12. Germline lookup yields CDR1 MDHEN and CDR2 SYDVKM. The CDR3 coding sequence is TGTGCCAGCAGGAAGAACAGGGGACTCCCCGGAAACACCATATATTTT. Amino acid sequence: CASRKNRGLPGNTIYF.

This chain connects TRBV20-1 to TRBJ1-4, with 8 bases matching TRBD1. This CDR3 is built from 11 residues. J lost 13 bases, V lost 3 bases, and 4 bases had no gene match. Germline V gene lookup returns CDR1 DFQATT and CDR2 SNEGSKA (reference sequence). Here the CDR3 DNA reads TGCAGTGCTAGGGACAGGGAGAGACTGTTTTTT. This codes for CSARDRERLFF.

This rearrangement joins TRBV7-2 to TRBJ2-7, with TRBD2 matching 7 bases. From germline, CDR1 is SGHTA and CDR2 FQGNSA. The CDR3 length is 14 residues. J lost 3 bases, V lost 6 bases, and 8 bases had no gene match. The CDR3 nucleotides are TGTGCCAGCAGGTCCCGGGGAGGGGACTACGAGCAGTACTTC. Residues: CASRSRGGDYEQYF.

The chain recombines TRBV7-3 with TRBJ1-1; D remains ambiguous. The CDR3 runs to 14 residues. Germline CDR1 reads SGHTA; CDR2 reads FQGTGA. Trimming stripped 2 bases from V and 1 base from J, with 8 bases between. CDR3 sequence reads: CASSLGHANTEAFF. The CDR3, as DNA: TGTGCCAGCAGCTTAGGGCATGCGAACACTGAAGCTTTCTTT.

The chain joins TRBV5-6 to TRBJ1-2; D not resolved. CDR1 and CDR2 from the germline V gene are SGHDT and YYEEEE. This CDR3 has 13 amino acids. With 2 bases removed from V and 5 bases from J, the gap between germline ends came to 10 bases. CDR3 amino acids: CASSFDPGYGYTF. CDR3 coding DNA: TGTGCCAGCAGCTTCGATCCCGGGTATGGCTACACCTTC.

This chain connects TRBV6-2 or TRBV6-3 to TRBJ2-7; D gene ambiguous. CDR3 length: 16 amino acids. V dropped 2 bases and J dropped 2 bases, with 16 bases sitting between them. CDR1 and CDR2 (germline): MNHEY, SVGEGT. For the CDR3, the DNA is TGTGCCAGCAGTTACGGTCTTCGGCTAGGCGCCTACGAGCAGTACTTC. Encoded protein: CASSYGLRLGAYEQYF.

J is TRBJ2-2 and V is TRBV27, with 8 bases that match TRBD1. The germline V gene has CDR1 MNHEY and CDR2 SMNVEV (reference sequence). After removal of 6 bases from V and 7 bases from J, the junction contained 10 bases not matched to a gene. This CDR3 has 15 residues. CDR3 nucleotides: TGTGCCAGCAGCACCCAGAGGACAGGGCACGGGGAGCTGTTTTTT. Protein product: CASSTQRTGHGELFF.

The chain carries TRBV19 and TRBJ1-1, with 9 bases that match TRBD1. The CDR3 consists of 14 residues. Germline values: CDR1 LNHDA, CDR2 SQIVND (reference sequence). The J segment lost 6 bases and the V segment lost 5 bases, leaving 7 bases of the junction unmatched. In nucleotides, the CDR3 is TGTGCCAGTAGTCCGGGACAGGGTATCTCTGAAGCTTTCTTT. It codes for CASSPGQGISEAFF.